The source of this TCR beta chain is a study of blood T cell repertoires in COVID-19. Study context: Sources were T cells, B-cell-depleted T cells, or PBMCs; the material itself was cDNA or gDNA.

Authors' methods: Amplification of reference gene primers provided the estimated nucleated cell counts. Libraries were prepared by immunoSEQ multiplex PCR; TCRdb keeps only in-frame clonotypes and omits some of them. V and J calls and clone size are as listed in that table; D and trimming were resolved from the DNA. The table lists tens of thousands of clones, 65% to 85% of them singletons, with 5.3% in the top ten. The clonotype originates from a man between 50 and 59 years old with active COVID-19. Sequencing was performed on peripheral blood.

CDR3 in amino acids: CASSLVWAGEGETQYF. The CDR3 DNA reads TGTGCCAGCAGCTTAGTGTGGGCGGGAGAGGGAGAGACCCAGTACTTC. The V and J genes are TRBV11-3 and TRBJ2-5; 7 bases are a match to TRBD2. Trimming removed 1 base from V and 4 bases from J; junction bases left unmatched: 9. The CDR3 loop spans 16 amino acids. Germline V lookup: CDR1 SGHNT, CDR2 YENEEA.